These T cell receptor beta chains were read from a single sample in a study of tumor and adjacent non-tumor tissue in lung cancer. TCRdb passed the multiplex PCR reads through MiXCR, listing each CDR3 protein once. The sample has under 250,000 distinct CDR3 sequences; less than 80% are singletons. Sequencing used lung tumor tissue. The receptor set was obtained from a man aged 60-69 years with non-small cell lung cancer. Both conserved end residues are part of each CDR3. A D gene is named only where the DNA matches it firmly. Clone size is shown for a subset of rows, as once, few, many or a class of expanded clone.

CDR3aa: CDSSDSWTAGAQYF
CDR3nt: TGTGACAGCAGTGATAGCTGGACCGCGGGGGCCCAGTACTTC
j_gene: TRBJ2-5
d_gene: TRBD2
abundance: NA
v_gene: TRBV6-5

CDR3aa: CSARDRVYSNQPQHF
CDR3nt: TGCAGTGCTAGGGACAGGGTGTATAGTAATCAGCCCCAGCATTTT
j_gene: TRBJ1-5
d_gene: TRBD1
abundance: NA
v_gene: TRBV20-1

CDR3aa: CASSPKTNSFNIGELFF
CDR3nt: TGCGCCAGCAGCCCAAAAACGAATAGCTTCAACATCGGGGAGCTGTTTTTT
j_gene: TRBJ2-2
d_gene: NA
abundance: NA
v_gene: TRBV4-3

CDR3aa: CSVEERDRGSDTQYF
CDR3nt: TGCAGCGTTGAAGAAAGGGACAGGGGGTCGGATACGCAGTATTTT
j_gene: TRBJ2-3
d_gene: TRBD1
abundance: NA
v_gene: TRBV29-1

CDR3aa: CASSDPQGITYGYTF
CDR3nt: TGCGCCAGCAGTGACCCACAGGGGATCACCTATGGCTACACCTTC
j_gene: TRBJ1-2
d_gene: TRBD1
abundance: once
v_gene: TRBV10-1

CDR3aa: CASSRTGGGYEQYF
CDR3nt: TGTGCCAGCAGTAGGACAGGGGGTGGATACGAGCAGTACTTC
j_gene: TRBJ2-7
d_gene: TRBD1
abundance: NA
v_gene: TRBV6-1

CDR3aa: CASSKDPTSF
CDR3nt: TGTGCCAGCAGCAAAGACCCGACAAGTTTT
j_gene: TRBJ1-4
d_gene: NA
abundance: many
v_gene: TRBV6-5

CDR3aa: CASSSGTSGTNVRFF
CDR3nt: TGTGCCAGCAGCTCCGGGACTAGCGGGACTAATGTGCGGTTCTTC
j_gene: TRBJ2-1
d_gene: TRBD2
abundance: NA
v_gene: TRBV7-3

CDR3aa: CASSQDRGSHPHDQYF
CDR3nt: TGTGCCAGCAGCCAAGATAGAGGCTCCCACCCCCACGATCAGTACTTC
j_gene: TRBJ2-7
d_gene: NA
abundance: once
v_gene: TRBV4-2

CDR3aa: CASSPARGIQETQYF
CDR3nt: TGTGCCAGCAGCCCAGCAAGGGGGATACAAGAGACCCAGTACTTC
j_gene: TRBJ2-5
d_gene: NA
abundance: NA
v_gene: TRBV6-6

CDR3aa: CASSELVESRLFF
CDR3nt: TGTGCCAGCAGTGAATTGGTCGAGAGTCGCCTGTTTTTT
j_gene: TRBJ2-2
d_gene: NA
abundance: NA
v_gene: TRBV6-1

CDR3aa: CASRERAETQYF
CDR3nt: TGCGCCAGCAGAGAAAGGGCGGAGACCCAGTACTTC
j_gene: TRBJ2-5
d_gene: NA
abundance: many
v_gene: TRBV10-2

CDR3aa: CSARDPQQGRNTGELFF
CDR3nt: TGCAGTGCTAGAGACCCCCAGCAGGGAAGGAACACCGGGGAGCTGTTTTTT
j_gene: TRBJ2-2
d_gene: NA
abundance: NA
v_gene: TRBV20-1

CDR3aa: CVSSSSHFSSTDTQYF
CDR3nt: TGTGTCAGTAGCTCAAGCCACTTTTCTAGCACAGATACGCAGTATTTT
j_gene: TRBJ2-3
d_gene: NA
abundance: NA
v_gene: TRBV5-5

CDR3aa: CASSYSIGQRGETQYF
CDR3nt: TGTGCCAGCAGTTACTCGATCGGACAGAGGGGAGAGACCCAGTACTTC
j_gene: TRBJ2-5
d_gene: NA
abundance: NA
v_gene: TRBV6-5

CDR3aa: CASSPLGGSSSFF
CDR3nt: TGTGCCAGCAGTCCACTAGGGGGCTCCTCCTCCTTCTTC
j_gene: TRBJ2-1
d_gene: TRBD1
abundance: NA
v_gene: TRBV12-3/TRBV12-4

CDR3aa: CAWSVLAVAWANVLTF
CDR3nt: TGTGCCTGGAGTGTGCTAGCGGTAGCTTGGGCCAACGTCCTGACTTTC
j_gene: TRBJ2-6
d_gene: TRBD2
abundance: NA
v_gene: TRBV30

CDR3aa: CSTRGQDVYEQYF
CDR3nt: TGCAGTACTAGGGGTCAGGACGTCTACGAGCAGTACTTC
j_gene: TRBJ2-7
d_gene: NA
abundance: NA
v_gene: TRBV20-1

CDR3aa: CASSPDINYGYTF
CDR3nt: TGTGCCAGCAGTCCGGACATAAACTATGGCTACACCTTC
j_gene: TRBJ1-2
d_gene: NA
abundance: NA
v_gene: TRBV11-3

CDR3aa: CASSPLAGGRSTGELFF
CDR3nt: TGCGCCAGCAGCCCATTAGCGGGGGGCCGGTCAACGGGGGAGCTGTTTTTT
j_gene: TRBJ2-2
d_gene: TRBD2
abundance: NA
v_gene: TRBV5-1

CDR3aa: CSARNPGTLAGGGYEQYF
CDR3nt: TGCAGTGCTAGGAATCCGGGGACTCTAGCGGGAGGGGGCTACGAGCAGTACTTC
j_gene: TRBJ2-7
d_gene: TRBD2
abundance: NA
v_gene: TRBV20-1

CDR3aa: CASSNQGQPQHF
CDR3nt: TGTGCCAGCAGCAACCAGGGTCAGCCCCAGCATTTT
j_gene: TRBJ1-5
d_gene: NA
abundance: few
v_gene: TRBV11-2

CDR3aa: CASSQEVQGASFNEQFF
CDR3nt: TGCGCCAGCAGCCAAGAAGTACAGGGGGCATCCTTCAATGAGCAGTTCTTC
j_gene: TRBJ2-1
d_gene: TRBD1
abundance: NA
v_gene: TRBV4-1

CDR3aa: CTSSPAGTSGANVLTF
CDR3nt: TGTACCAGCAGCCCAGCGGGGACCTCTGGGGCCAACGTTCTGACTTTC
j_gene: TRBJ2-6
d_gene: TRBD2
abundance: NA
v_gene: TRBV11-3

CDR3aa: CSARGPGHSAVNTIYF
CDR3nt: TGCAGTGCTAGAGGACCCGGACATTCGGCGGTAAACACCATATATTTT
j_gene: TRBJ1-3
d_gene: NA
abundance: NA
v_gene: TRBV20-1

CDR3aa: CTSSEVGNYEQYF
CDR3nt: TGTACCAGCAGTGAAGTAGGGAACTACGAGCAGTATTTC
j_gene: TRBJ2-7
d_gene: NA
abundance: NA
v_gene: TRBV6-1

CDR3aa: CTSRRAGLTDTQYF
CDR3nt: TGTACCAGCAGAAGGGCGGGCCTCACAGATACGCAGTATTTT
j_gene: TRBJ2-3
d_gene: NA
abundance: NA
v_gene: TRBV11-3

CDR3aa: CSVGGLAGNSYEQYF
CDR3nt: TGCAGCGTTGGGGGACTAGCGGGAAACTCCTACGAGCAGTACTTC
j_gene: TRBJ2-7
d_gene: TRBD2
abundance: few
v_gene: TRBV29-1